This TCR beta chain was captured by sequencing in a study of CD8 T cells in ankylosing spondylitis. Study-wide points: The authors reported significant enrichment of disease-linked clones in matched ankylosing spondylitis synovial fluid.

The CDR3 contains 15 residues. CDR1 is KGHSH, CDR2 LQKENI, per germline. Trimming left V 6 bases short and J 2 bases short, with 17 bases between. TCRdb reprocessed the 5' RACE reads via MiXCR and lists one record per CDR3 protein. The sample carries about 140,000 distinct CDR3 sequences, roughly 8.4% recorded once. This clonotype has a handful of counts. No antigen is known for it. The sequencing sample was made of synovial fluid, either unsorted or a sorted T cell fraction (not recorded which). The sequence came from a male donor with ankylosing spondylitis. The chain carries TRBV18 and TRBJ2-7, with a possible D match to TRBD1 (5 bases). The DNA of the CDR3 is TGTGCCAGCTCGGACACAGGACGCTCGACCTACGAGCAGTACTTC. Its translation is CASSDTGRSTYEQYF.